The rows below give T cell receptor beta chains drawn from one sample of a study of T cells in Graves' hyperthyroidism and ophthalmopathy. TCRdb processed the multiplex PCR reads anew with MiXCR; each CDR3 protein has one entry. Of approximately 410,000 distinct CDR3 sequences in the sample, roughly 15% are singletons; the top ten hold 5.3%. Sequencing input: blood. The receptor source for this set is a woman under 30 with Graves' hyperthyroidism. Each CDR3 is given with its conserved first and last residue. The D gene is left open where the match is weak. Clone size is given for some rows only: seen once, a few or many times, or a class if the clone is expanded.

>13|NA|TRBD1|TRBJ1-2|TRBV2
TGTGCCAGCAGTCGGGACAGCAACCATGGCTACACCTTC
CASSRDSNHGYTF
>14|few|TRBD2|TRBJ2-2|TRBV7-2
TGTGCCAGCAGCTTAGGGACTAGTGCCGGGGAGCTGTTTTTT
CASSLGTSAGELFF
>15|many|NA|TRBJ1-5|TRBV5-6
TGTGCCAGCAGCTTGAAGGGGAGCGGGGATCAGCCCCAGCATTTT
CASSLKGSGDQPQHF
>16|NA|TRBD2|TRBJ2-5|TRBV7-2
TGTGCCAGCAGCAAGACCCCCGGGACTATTCAAGAGACCCAGTACTTC
CASSKTPGTIQETQYF
>17|few|NA|TRBJ2-1|TRBV5-1
TGCGCCAGCAGCGAACGTAACGGGGTTGGCTCCTACAATGAGCAGTTCTTC
CASSERNGVGSYNEQFF
>12|few|NA|TRBJ1-4|TRBV9
TGTGCCAGCAGCGTAGCTGGGCATAAACTGTTTTTT
CASSVAGHKLFF
>15|once|TRBD1|TRBJ2-2|TRBV6-9
TGTGCCAGCAGTTATAAACAGGGGCCCCCCGGGGAGCTGTTTTTT
CASSYKQGPPGELFF
>14|many|NA|TRBJ1-3|TRBV12-5
TGTGCTAGTGGTTTGGGGCCTTCTGGAAACACCATATATTTT
CASGLGPSGNTIYF
>15|many|TRBD2|TRBJ2-1|TRBV6-1
TGTGCCAGCACCGAACTAGCGGGAGGGTACAATGAGCAGTTCTTC
CASTELAGGYNEQFF
>17|many|NA|TRBJ1-1|TRBV19
TGTGCCAGTAGTATAGGCCCCAAACAGGTTATGAACACTGAAGCTTTCTTT
CASSIGPKQVMNTEAFF
>16|few|NA|TRBJ2-6|TRBV28
TGTGCCAGCAGTTTCCGCAGGGTTTCTGGGGCCAACGTCCTGACTTTC
CASSFRRVSGANVLTF
>13|few|TRBD1|TRBJ2-7|TRBV18
TGTGCCAGCTCACAGACAGGGTACAACGAGCAGTACTTC
CASSQTGYNEQYF
>12|many|NA|TRBJ2-7|TRBV20-1
TGCAGTGCTAGAAGGGGTCCCTACGAGCAGTACTTC
CSARRGPYEQYF
>16|many|TRBD2|TRBJ2-7|TRBV5-8
TGTGCCAGCACCGAACCTACACTAGCGGGAGTCGGCGAGCAGTACTTC
CASTEPTLAGVGEQYF
>16|NA|NA|TRBJ2-2|TRBV11-3
TGTGCCAGCAGCTTAGATTCAACTCTCGGCACCGGGGAGCTGTTTTTT
CASSLDSTLGTGELFF
>14|many|NA|TRBJ2-7|TRBV6-2/TRBV6-3
TGTGCCAGCAGTTACCTATTACAGGGTTACGAGCAGTACTTC
CASSYLLQGYEQYF
>14|NA|TRBD2|TRBJ2-7|TRBV20-1
TGCAGTGCTAGGGGACCAGCGGGAGGGTACGAGCAGTACTTC
CSARGPAGGYEQYF
>14|NA|NA|TRBJ2-3|TRBV12-3/TRBV12-4
TGTGCCAGCAGTTTAGCAGTCTACACAGATACGCAGTATTTT
CASSLAVYTDTQYF
>13|NA|TRBD1|TRBJ2-5|TRBV7-9
TGTGCCAGCCAGAGAGGGGGCTGGGAGACCCAGTACTTC
CASQRGGWETQYF
>16|NA|TRBD1|TRBJ1-5|TRBV6-1
TGTGCCAGCAGTGAAGACAGGGGGCAGGGTAATCAGCCCCAGCATTTT
CASSEDRGQGNQPQHF
>15|few|NA|TRBJ1-5|TRBV5-1
TGCGCCAGCAGTCCTCTAGGGGATAGCAATCAGCCCCAGCATTTT
CASSPLGDSNQPQHF
>18|few|TRBD1|TRBJ2-1|TRBV18
TGTGCCAGCTCACCAAGAAAGGGACAGACGAGCTCCTACAATGAGCAGTTCTTC
CASSPRKGQTSSYNEQFF
>16|many|TRBD1|TRBJ1-5|TRBV20-1
TGCAGTGCCCTGGACAGGGGGCTGTTGGGCAATCAGCCCCAGCATTTT
CSALDRGLLGNQPQHF
>12|NA|NA|TRBJ2-6|TRBV10-3
TGTGCCATCAAATTGGACTCCAACGTCCTGACTTTC
CAIKLDSNVLTF
>13|many|NA|TRBJ2-3|TRBV6-2/TRBV6-3
NA
CASSSSNWDTQYF
>17|NA|TRBD1|TRBJ2-4|TRBV29-1
TGCAGCGCCGAAGCGTTACAGGGGACCTCAGCCAAAAACATTCAGTACTTC
CSAEALQGTSAKNIQYF
>16|few|TRBD1|TRBJ1-4|TRBV2
TGTGCCAGCAGTGCTCCGGGACAGATAACTAATGAAAAACTGTTTTTT
CASSAPGQITNEKLFF
>14|many|NA|TRBJ1-1|TRBV12-3/TRBV12-4
TGTGCCAGCAGTTTCGGGACTAGAAACACTGAAGCTTTCTTT
CASSFGTRNTEAFF
>16|many|NA|TRBJ2-2|TRBV12-3/TRBV12-4
TGTGCCAGCACTCGGAGGCCAGGGATAAACACCGGGGAGCTGTTTTTT
CASTRRPGINTGELFF
>12|many|NA|TRBJ2-5|TRBV5-6
TGTGCCAGCAGCGCGAATGACCAAGACGGGTACTTC
CASSANDQDGYF
>14|many|NA|TRBJ2-7|TRBV3-1
TGTGCCAGCAGCCAAGATGGGGTTACCTACGAGCAGTACTTC
CASSQDGVTYEQYF
>13|NA|NA|TRBJ1-6|TRBV5-6
TGTGCCAGCAGCCTTAGGGGGGGCAGGCCCCTCCACTTT
CASSLRGGRPLHF
>15|NA|TRBD2|TRBJ2-3|TRBV7-9
TGTGCCAGCAGCCCGTCGAGGGGACTAGCCCTTACGCAGTATTTT
CASSPSRGLALTQYF
>15|many|NA|TRBJ2-7|TRBV6-2/TRBV6-3
TGTGCCAGCAGTTACGGTCCAAATGTCGCCTACGAGCAGTACTTC
CASSYGPNVAYEQYF
>13|NA|NA|TRBJ2-7|TRBV20-1
TGCAGTGCTAGTCCGGACAGCTCCTACGAGCAGTACTTC
CSASPDSSYEQYF
>12|NA|NA|TRBJ2-3|TRBV29-1
TGCAGCGTTGAAGAGGATTTAGATACGCAGTATTTT
CSVEEDLDTQYF
>17|many|TRBD2|TRBJ2-7|TRBV12-5
TGTGCTAGTGGGGGGTCTGGATCACTAGCGGCATCCTACGAGCAGTACTTC
CASGGSGSLAASYEQYF
>14|few|NA|TRBJ1-2|TRBV20-1
TGCAGTGCCGCCGGGACAACAACGTCCTATGGCTACACCTTC
CSAAGTTTSYGYTF
>17|many|TRBD2|TRBJ2-3|TRBV6-2/TRBV6-3
TGTGCCAGCAGACCTCTACTAAGCGGGAGGGCCGGAGATACGCAGTATTTT
CASRPLLSGRAGDTQYF
>14|NA|NA|TRBJ1-2|TRBV28
TGTGCCAGCAGTCCTCCGAGACAGAACTATGGCTACACCTTC
CASSPPRQNYGYTF
>12|many|NA|TRBJ1-1|TRBV18
TGTGCCAGCTCACAAGTGAACACTGAAGCTTTCTTT
CASSQVNTEAFF